One sample yielded the 8 T cell receptor beta chains listed below, sequenced in a study of early T cells in non-severe SARS-CoV-2 infection. Via MiXCR, TCRdb re-called the 5' RACE reads, giving one row per CDR3 protein. The data show about 88,000 distinct CDR3 sequences, 15% seen once. Material: whole blood. These receptor sequences come from an adult who was a healthcare worker with PCR-confirmed SARS-CoV-2 infection or an uninfected control (not recorded which).

This clonotype was counted only a few times. V gene TRBV28 combines with J gene TRBJ2-7; D is uncertain. CDR3 length: 17 amino acids. Germline V gene lookup returns CDR1 MDHEN and CDR2 SYDVKM. The V end was cut by 5 bases, the J end by 3 bases, with 23 bases between. CDR3 DNA: TGTGCCAGCAGTAAGAGACTCCGAAGACGCGGTCGCTACGAGCAGTACTTC. Its protein product is CASSKRLRRRGRYEQYF.

This clonotype appeared many times. This chain links TRBV28 with TRBJ2-2; D might be TRBD1 or TRBD2, each matching 7 bases. Trimming took 7 bases from V and 0 from J, leaving 18 bases between them. This CDR3 is built from 17 residues. From germline, CDR1 is MDHEN and CDR2 SYDVKM. The CDR3 DNA follows: TGTGCCAGCACCAGGGGGAGGGTTCTTTCGAACACCGGGGAGCTGTTTTTT. This codes for CASTRGRVLSNTGELFF.

This clonotype was detected a few times. The chain employs TRBV11-2 and TRBJ2-7; 8 bases fit TRBD1. J was trimmed by 2 bases and V by 3 bases; bases with no gene match: 3. There are 14 residues in the CDR3. The germline CDR1 and CDR2 sequences are SGHAT and FQNNGV. CDR3 sequence (DNA): TGTGCCAGCAGCTTCACAGGGGGAGCCTACGAGCAGTACTTC. Its protein is CASSFTGGAYEQYF.

This clonotype was recorded many times. The rearrangement links TRBV7-2 to TRBJ2-3; 14 bases match TRBD2. CDR1 and CDR2 (germline): SGHTA, FQGNSA. The CDR3 contains 17 residues. The junction had 9 bases not matched to a gene; V was cut back by 6 bases and J by 4 bases. The DNA for the CDR3 is TGTGCCAGCAGAGGGACTAGCGGGGGTGGGTACGCAGATACGCAGTATTTT. Translated: CASRGTSGGGYADTQYF.

V gene TRBV3-1 combines with J gene TRBJ2-1; tentatively, D is TRBD1 or TRBD2 (5 bases each). The CDR3 spans 12 residues. Trimming removed 5 bases at V and 6 bases at J, with 8 bases between. Germline CDR1 is LGHDT and CDR2 is YNNKEL (reference sequence). CDR3 sequence reads: CASSTGPNEQFF. For the CDR3, the DNA is TGTGCCAGCAGCACGGGACCCAATGAGCAGTTCTTC.

This clonotype appeared a few times. The chain links TRBV25-1 to TRBJ2-1, with D unclear. V lost 4 bases to trimming and J lost 5 bases, with 21 bases between them. This CDR3 spans 17 amino acids. CDR1 and CDR2 (germline): MGHDK, SYGVNS. Here the CDR3 DNA reads TGTGCCAGCAGTGGATTGACTCGCCGAACGTTTAACAATGAGCAGTTCTTC. It codes for CASSGLTRRTFNNEQFF.

In its sample, this clonotype was seen many times. The chain joins TRBV5-1 to TRBJ2-7, with D possibly matching TRBD2 (6 bases). Trimming left V 0 bases short and J 4 bases short, with 11 bases between. The CDR3 sequence is 14 residues long. Germline CDR1 and CDR2: SGHRS and YFSETQ. The CDR3 reads CASSLERRVYEQYF. The CDR3 DNA is TGCGCCAGCAGCTTGGAAAGGAGGGTATACGAGCAGTACTTC.

This clonotype has a handful of counts. The chain links TRBV12-3 or TRBV12-4 to TRBJ2-7, with D possibly matching TRBD1 (6 bases). V was cut by 5 bases and J by 3 bases, with 8 bases left in between. The CDR3 runs to 12 residues. The CDR3 protein is CASSRDNYEQYF. The DNA for the CDR3 is TGTGCCAGCAGTCGGGACAACTACGAGCAGTACTTC.